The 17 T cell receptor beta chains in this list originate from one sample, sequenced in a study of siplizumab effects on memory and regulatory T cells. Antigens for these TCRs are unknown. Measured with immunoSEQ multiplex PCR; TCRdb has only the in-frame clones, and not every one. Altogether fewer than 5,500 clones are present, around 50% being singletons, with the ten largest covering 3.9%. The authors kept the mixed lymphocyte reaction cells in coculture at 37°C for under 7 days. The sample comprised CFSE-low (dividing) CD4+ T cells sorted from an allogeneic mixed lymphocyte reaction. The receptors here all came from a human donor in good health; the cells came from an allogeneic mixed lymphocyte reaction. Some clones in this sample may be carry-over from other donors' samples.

CDR3 sequence: CASTWDRGMNTEAFF. DNA for the CDR3: TGTGCCAGCACCTGGGACAGGGGGATGAACACTGAAGCTTTCTTT. The V gene is TRBV6-1, the J gene TRBJ1-1, with 11 bases that match TRBD1. This CDR3 region has 15 residues. Germline assignment: CDR1 MNHNS and CDR2 SASEGT. V shed 7 bases, J shed 0 bases, and the junction held 4 bases outside the gene matches.

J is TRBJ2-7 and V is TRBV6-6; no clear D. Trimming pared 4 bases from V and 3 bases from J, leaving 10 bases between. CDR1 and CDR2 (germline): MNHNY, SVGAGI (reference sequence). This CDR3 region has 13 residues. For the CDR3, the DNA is TGTGCCAGCAGTTCCCCATCAGTCTACGAGCAGTACTTC. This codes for CASSSPSVYEQYF.

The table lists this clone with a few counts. CDR3 nucleotides: TGCGCCAGCAGCATAGTAGCGGGGGGGCCGTACGAGCAGTACTTC. This encodes CASSIVAGGPYEQYF. The rearrangement uses TRBV5-1 and TRBJ2-7; the match to TRBD2 covers 11 bases. The CDR3 extends over 15 amino acids. Germline CDR1 reads SGHRS; CDR2 reads YFSETQ. After removal of 4 bases from V and 4 bases from J, the junction contained 7 bases not matched to a gene.

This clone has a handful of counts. The CDR3 sequence: CASSLGQNYGYTF. CDR3 nucleotides: TGTGCCAGCAGCCTTGGACAGAACTATGGCTACACCTTC. The chain recombines TRBV7-2 with TRBJ1-2; D is possibly TRBD1 (6 bases). Deletions cut 5 bases from V and 2 bases from J, with 9 bases between. The CDR3 sequence is 13 residues long. Germline CDR1 reads SGHTA; CDR2 reads FQGNSA.

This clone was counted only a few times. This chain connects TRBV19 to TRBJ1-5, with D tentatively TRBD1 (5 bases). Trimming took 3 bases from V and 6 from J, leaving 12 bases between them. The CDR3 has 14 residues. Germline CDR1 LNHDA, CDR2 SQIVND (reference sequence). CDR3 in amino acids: CASSMWQGVQPQHF. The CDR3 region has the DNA TGTGCCAGTAGTATGTGGCAGGGAGTTCAGCCCCAGCATTTT. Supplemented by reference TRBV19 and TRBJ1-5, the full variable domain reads DGGITQSPKYLFRKEGQNVTLSCEQNLNHDAMYWYRQDPGQGLRLIYYSQIVNDFQKGDIAEGYSVSREKKESFPLTVTSAQKNPTAFYLCASSMWQGVQPQHFGDGTRLSIL.

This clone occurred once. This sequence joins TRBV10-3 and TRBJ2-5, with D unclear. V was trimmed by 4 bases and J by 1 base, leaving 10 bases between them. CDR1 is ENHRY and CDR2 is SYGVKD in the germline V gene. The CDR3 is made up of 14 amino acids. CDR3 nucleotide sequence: TGTGCCATCAGTGGCGACTTCCTCCAAGAGACCCAGTACTTC. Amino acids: CAISGDFLQETQYF.

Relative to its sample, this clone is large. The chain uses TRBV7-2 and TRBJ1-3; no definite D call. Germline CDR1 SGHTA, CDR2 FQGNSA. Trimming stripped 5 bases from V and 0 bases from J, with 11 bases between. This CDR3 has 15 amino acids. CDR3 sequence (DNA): TGTGCCAGCAGCGCACGGACGGGCTCTGGAAACACCATATATTTT. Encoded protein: CASSARTGSGNTIYF.

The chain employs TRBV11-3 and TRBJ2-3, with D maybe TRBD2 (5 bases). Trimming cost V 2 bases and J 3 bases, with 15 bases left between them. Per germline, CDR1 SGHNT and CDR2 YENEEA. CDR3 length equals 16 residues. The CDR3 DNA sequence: TGTGCCAGCAGCTTAACAAGCGGATTCAGGACAGATACGCAGTATTTT. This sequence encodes CASSLTSGFRTDTQYF. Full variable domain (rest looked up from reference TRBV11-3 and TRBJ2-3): EAGVVQSPRYKIIEKKQPVAFWCNPISGHNTLYWYLQNLGQGPELLIRYENEEAVDDSQLPKDRFSAERLKGVDSTLKIQPAELGDSAVYLCASSLTSGFRTDTQYFGPGTRLTVL.

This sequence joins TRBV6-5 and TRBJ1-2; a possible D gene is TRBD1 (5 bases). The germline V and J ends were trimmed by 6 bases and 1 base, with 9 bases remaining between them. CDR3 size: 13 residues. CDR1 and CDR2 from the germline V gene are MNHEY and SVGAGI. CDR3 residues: CASRDTNNYGYTF. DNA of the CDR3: TGTGCCAGCAGGGACACTAATAACTATGGCTACACCTTC.

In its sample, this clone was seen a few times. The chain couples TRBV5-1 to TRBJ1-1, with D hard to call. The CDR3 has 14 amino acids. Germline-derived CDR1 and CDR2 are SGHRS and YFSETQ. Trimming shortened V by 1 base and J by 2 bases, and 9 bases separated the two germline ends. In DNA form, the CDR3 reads TGCGCCAGCAGCTTGCCCTTTATCAACACTGAAGCTTTCTTT. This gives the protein CASSLPFINTEAFF. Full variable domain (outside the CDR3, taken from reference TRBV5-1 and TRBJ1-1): KAGVTQTPRYLIKTRGQQVTLSCSPISGHRSVSWYQQTPGQGLQFLFEYFSETQRNKGNFPGRFSGRQFSNSRSEMNVSTLELGDSALYLCASSLPFINTEAFFGQGTRLTVV.

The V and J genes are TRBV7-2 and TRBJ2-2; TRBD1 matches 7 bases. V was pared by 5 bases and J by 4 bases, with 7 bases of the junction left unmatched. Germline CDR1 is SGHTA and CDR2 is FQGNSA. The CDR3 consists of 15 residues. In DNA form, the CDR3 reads TGTGCCAGCAGCCCACAGGGGTCGAGCACCGGGGAGCTGTTTTTT. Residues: CASSPQGSSTGELFF.

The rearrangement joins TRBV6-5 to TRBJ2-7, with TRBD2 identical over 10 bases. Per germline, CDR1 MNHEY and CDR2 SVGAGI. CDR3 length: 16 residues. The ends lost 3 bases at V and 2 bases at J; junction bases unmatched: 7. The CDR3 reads CASSYSLLAGTYEQYF. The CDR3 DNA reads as TGTGCCAGCAGTTATTCCCTACTAGCGGGAACCTACGAGCAGTACTTC.

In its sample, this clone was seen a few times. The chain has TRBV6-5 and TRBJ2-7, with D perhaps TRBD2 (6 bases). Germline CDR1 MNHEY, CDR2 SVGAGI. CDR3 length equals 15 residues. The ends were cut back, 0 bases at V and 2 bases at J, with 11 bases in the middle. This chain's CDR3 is CASSYSTGVPYEQYF. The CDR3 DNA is TGTGCCAGCAGTTACTCAACGGGGGTGCCCTACGAGCAGTACTTC.

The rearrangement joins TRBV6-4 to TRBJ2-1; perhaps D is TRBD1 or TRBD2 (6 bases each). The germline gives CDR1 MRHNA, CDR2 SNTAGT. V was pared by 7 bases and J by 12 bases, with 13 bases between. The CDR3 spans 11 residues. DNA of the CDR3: TGTGCCAGCATTGGGGGGCGGGGGCAGTTCTTC. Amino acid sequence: CASIGGRGQFF.

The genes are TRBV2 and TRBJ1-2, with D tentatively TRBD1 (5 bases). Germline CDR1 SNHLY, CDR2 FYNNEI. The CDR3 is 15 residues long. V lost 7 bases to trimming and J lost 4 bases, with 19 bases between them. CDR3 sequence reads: CASNPNFGGSYGYTF. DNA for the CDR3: TGTGCCAGCAACCCTAATTTCGGGGGGTCCTATGGCTACACCTTC.

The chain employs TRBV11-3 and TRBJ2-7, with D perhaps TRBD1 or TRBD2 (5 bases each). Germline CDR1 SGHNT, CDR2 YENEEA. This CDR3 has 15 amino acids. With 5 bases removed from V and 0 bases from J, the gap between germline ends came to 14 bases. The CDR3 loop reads CASSPEGSGSYEQYF. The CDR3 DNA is TGTGCCAGCAGCCCCGAGGGGAGCGGCTCCTACGAGCAGTACTTC.

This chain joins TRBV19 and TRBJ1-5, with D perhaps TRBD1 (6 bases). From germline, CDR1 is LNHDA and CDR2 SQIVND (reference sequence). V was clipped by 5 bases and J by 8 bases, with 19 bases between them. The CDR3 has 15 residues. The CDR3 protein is CASSVGQNRLKPQHF. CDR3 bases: TGTGCCAGTAGTGTCGGACAGAACCGCCTGAAGCCCCAGCATTTT.